Listed below are T cell receptor beta chains from one sample, sequenced in a study of control samples from healthy donors and cancer patients. Method: immunoSEQ multiplex PCR; TCRdb's copy keeps in-frame clones and lacks some. This sample has 120,000 or so clones; about 83% occur once, and the top ten carry 12%. The material sequenced was blood. Receptors originate from a man aged 25 to 45 in good health. The CDR3 runs from the conserved cysteine through the conserved F or W. The order of the fields is J gene, clone size, D gene, V gene, CDR3 DNA, CDR3 protein. D genes are given only for firm matches. Clone size appears in some rows only: once, few, many, or a class for an expanded clone.

J: TRBJ2-3; size: -; D: -; V: TRBV7-3; DNA: TGTGCCAGCAGCTTATGGGCTTCCCGCACAGATACGCAGTATTTT; CDR3: CASSLWASRTDTQYF
J: TRBJ2-3; size: -; D: -; V: TRBV20-1; DNA: TGCAGTGCTAGTCCCCGCCCCGGGTCTGGCACAGATACGCAGTATTTT; CDR3: CSASPRPGSGTDTQYF
J: TRBJ2-6; size: -; D: TRBD2; V: TRBV25-1; DNA: TGTGCCAGCAGTGAACCCCCGGGGGGGGACGGGGCCAACGTCCTGACTTTC; CDR3: CASSEPPGGDGANVLTF
J: TRBJ1-4; size: -; D: -; V: TRBV7-9; DNA: TGTGCCAGCAGCTTAAGCCGAGGGACTAATGAAAAACTGTTTTTT; CDR3: CASSLSRGTNEKLFF
J: TRBJ1-1; size: -; D: -; V: TRBV14; DNA: TGTGCCAGCAGCCCCTTCGATTGGGGTGAAGCTTTCTTT; CDR3: CASSPFDWGEAFF
J: TRBJ1-6; size: -; D: -; V: TRBV11-2; DNA: TGTGCCAGCAGCACGGCCACCCCGGGGTTATCACCCCTCCACTTT; CDR3: CASSTATPGLSPLHF
J: TRBJ1-1; size: few; D: -; V: TRBV10-1; DNA: TGCGCCAGCAGTGAGGACCGGACAGCCAACACTGAAGCTTTCTTT; CDR3: CASSEDRTANTEAFF
J: TRBJ1-5; size: -; D: -; V: TRBV30; DNA: TGTGCCTGGAGTACCTGGACGGAGAATCAGCCCCAGCATTTT; CDR3: CAWSTWTENQPQHF
J: TRBJ2-5; size: -; D: -; V: TRBV11-2; DNA: TGTGCCAGCAGCTTACAGGAAGAGACCCAGTACTTC; CDR3: CASSLQEETQYF
J: TRBJ1-4; size: -; D: TRBD1; V: TRBV10-3; DNA: TGTGCCATCAGTAAAGACAGGGTAGCTAATGAAAAACTGTTTTTT; CDR3: CAISKDRVANEKLFF
J: TRBJ2-7; size: -; D: TRBD1; V: TRBV6-5; DNA: TGTGCCAGCAGTACCGGGACAGGGTTATCCTACGAGCAGTACTTC; CDR3: CASSTGTGLSYEQYF
J: TRBJ2-7; size: -; D: -; V: TRBV6-5; DNA: TGTGCCAGCAGTCCCCCAGGGTACAACGAGCAGTACTTC; CDR3: CASSPPGYNEQYF
J: TRBJ2-2; size: -; D: TRBD1; V: TRBV23-1; DNA: TGCGCCAGCAGCCAGGGGCCGGGACAGGGGCCCGCGAACACCGGGGAGCTGTTTTTT; CDR3: CASSQGPGQGPANTGELFF
J: TRBJ1-1; size: -; D: -; V: TRBV7-9; DNA: TGTGCCAGCAGCTCCCGACAGGTTTTTAACACTGAAGCTTTCTTT; CDR3: CASSSRQVFNTEAFF
J: TRBJ1-2; size: -; D: -; V: TRBV19; DNA: TGTGCCAGTAGTCCCGACAGGAATGGGGGCTACACCTTC; CDR3: CASSPDRNGGYTF